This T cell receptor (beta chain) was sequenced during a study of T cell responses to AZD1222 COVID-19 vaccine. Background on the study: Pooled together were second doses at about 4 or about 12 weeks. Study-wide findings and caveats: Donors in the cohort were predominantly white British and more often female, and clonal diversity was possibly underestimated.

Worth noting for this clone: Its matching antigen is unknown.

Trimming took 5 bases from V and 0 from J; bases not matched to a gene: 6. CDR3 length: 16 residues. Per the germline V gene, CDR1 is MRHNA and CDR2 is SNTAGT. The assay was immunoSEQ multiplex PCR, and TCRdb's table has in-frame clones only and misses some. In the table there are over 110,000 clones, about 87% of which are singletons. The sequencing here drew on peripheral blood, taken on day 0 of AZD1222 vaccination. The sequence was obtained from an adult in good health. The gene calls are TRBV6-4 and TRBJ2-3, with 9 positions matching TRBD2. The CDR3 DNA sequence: TGTGCCAGCAGTTCGTTAGCGGGAGCTAGCACAGATACGCAGTATTTT. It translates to CASSSLAGASTDTQYF.